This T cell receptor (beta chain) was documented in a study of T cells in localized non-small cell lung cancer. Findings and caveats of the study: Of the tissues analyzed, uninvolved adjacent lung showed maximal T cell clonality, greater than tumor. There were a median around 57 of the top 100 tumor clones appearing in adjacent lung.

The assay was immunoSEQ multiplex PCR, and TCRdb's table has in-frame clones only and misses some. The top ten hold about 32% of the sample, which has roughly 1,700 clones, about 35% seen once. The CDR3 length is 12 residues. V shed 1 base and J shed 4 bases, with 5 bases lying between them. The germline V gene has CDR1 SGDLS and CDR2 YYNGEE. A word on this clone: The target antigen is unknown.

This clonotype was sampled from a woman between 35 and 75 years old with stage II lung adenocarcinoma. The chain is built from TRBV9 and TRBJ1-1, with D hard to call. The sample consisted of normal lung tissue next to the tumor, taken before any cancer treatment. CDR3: CASSVQGTEAFF. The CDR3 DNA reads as TGTGCCAGCAGCGTACAAGGCACTGAAGCTTTCTTT.